Below, one TCR beta chain is given with its context. Its antigen is undetermined. Adolescents were screened for latent TB by skin test and IGRA. On average roughly 90,000 T cells per donor were immunosequenced. These data belong to a study of T cells in tuberculosis. The repertoire was sequenced with immunoSEQ multiplex PCR; TCRdb's copy has only in-frame clones and lacks some. This table holds 25,000 to 35,000 clones, 95% to 96% found once. Germline assignment: CDR1 SGHVS and CDR2 FNYEAQ. The CDR3 contains 15 residues. Trimming at V came to 5 bases and at J to 2 bases, leaving 6 bases not matched to a gene. Study-level findings and limits: Shorter CDR3-alpha in active tuberculosis partly drove smaller distances. Classification accuracy was approximately 85% (AUROC approximately 0.89) with the GMM-specific repertoire.

The sample consisted of PBMCs. The sequence was obtained from a donor aged 10 to 29 with latent tuberculosis or without tuberculosis infection. This chain joins TRBV7-6 and TRBJ1-1, with 9 nucleotides matching TRBD1. CDR3 in amino acids: CASSQNRGLNTEAFF. DNA for the CDR3: TGTGCCAGCAGCCAGAACAGGGGGCTAAACACTGAAGCTTTCTTT.